This paragraph reports one TCR beta chain. What it binds is unknown. The Oncomine TCR Beta short-read assay was what sequenced the DNA obtained from cultured CD4+ T cells. TCRdb re-analysed the PCR reads in MiXCR, keeping a single row per CDR3 protein. The sample lists 16,000 or so distinct CDR3 sequences; approximately 57% were seen once. Treatment reported: 10-day PBMC culture with coronavirus spike peptide pools or control peptides (ViraFEST assay). This sample was taken from a study of vaccination and CD4 T cells after COVID-19. Study-wide background: At a median approximately 100 days (range 35 to 161) after diagnosis, post-COVID samples were drawn. Median time from second vaccine dose to sampling was over 55 days (14 to 241).

Study-level points and caveats: A nonsignificant median increase from around 20 to 38 SARS-CoV-2-reactive clonotypes was observed.

The CDR3 has 15 amino acids. With V trimmed by 8 bases and J by 1 base, 13 bases remained unmatched. Germline V lookup: CDR1 DFQATT, CDR2 SNEGSKA (reference sequence). V and J are TRBV20-1 and TRBJ1-1; 7 positions agree with TRBD1. Sequenced material: CD4+ T cells from blood, cultured in vitro. The source of this sequence is a human donor who had recovered from COVID-19. CDR3 protein: CSPGGRTRQNTEAFF. The CDR3 region has the DNA TGCAGTCCAGGGGGGAGGACACGACAGAACACTGAAGCTTTCTTT.